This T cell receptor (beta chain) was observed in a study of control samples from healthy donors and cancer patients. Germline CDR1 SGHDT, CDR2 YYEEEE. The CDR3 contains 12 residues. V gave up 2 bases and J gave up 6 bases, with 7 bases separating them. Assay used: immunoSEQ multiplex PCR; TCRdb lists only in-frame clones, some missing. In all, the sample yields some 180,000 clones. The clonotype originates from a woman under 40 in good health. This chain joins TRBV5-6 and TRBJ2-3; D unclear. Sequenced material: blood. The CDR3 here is CASSFPSDTQYF. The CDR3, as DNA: TGTGCCAGCAGCTTCCCGAGCGATACGCAGTATTTT.